The 25 T cell receptor beta chains reported below all come from one sample, sequenced in a study of CD8 T cells in ankylosing spondylitis. Findings and limits, study-wide: About 8 highly homologous variants formed a TCR beta motif that appeared characteristic of ankylosing spondylitis blood.

No antigen has been assigned to these receptors. Each CDR3 protein is one row after TCRdb ran MiXCR on the 5' RACE reads. Found here are some 840,000 distinct CDR3 sequences, approximately 12% of them singletons; the top ten hold approximately 0.46%. The sample consisted of blood, either unsorted or a sorted T cell fraction (not recorded which). Receptor source: a male donor with ankylosing spondylitis.

This clonotype was observed at least ten times. The genes are TRBV20-1 and TRBJ1-5, with unresolved D. There are 12 residues in the CDR3. Germline CDR1 is DFQATT and CDR2 is SNEGSKA (reference sequence). V lost 3 bases to trimming and J lost 6 bases, with 9 bases between them. In DNA form, the CDR3 reads TGCAGTGCTAGTAATGGGTTTCAGCCCCAGCATTTT. Its translation: CSASNGFQPQHF.

The V gene is TRBV24-1, the J gene TRBJ2-3, with D tentatively TRBD1 (5 bases). Trimming removed 3 bases from V and 2 bases from J, with 14 bases in between. The CDR3 covers 16 residues. CDR1 and CDR2 (germline): KGHDR, SFDVKD. CDR3 bases: TGTGCCACCAGTGATATTGGGGCAGCACACACAGATACGCAGTATTTT. This encodes CATSDIGAAHTDTQYF.

In its sample, this clonotype was seen a few times. This chain connects TRBV4-2 to TRBJ2-3, with no clear D. Germline CDR1 and CDR2: LGHNA and YNFKEQ. The CDR3 has 15 residues. V was shortened by 4 bases and J by 1 base, with 12 bases between the two germline ends. CDR3 region: CASSPHGVRTDTQYF. As DNA, the CDR3 is TGTGCCAGCAGCCCCCATGGAGTGCGCACAGATACGCAGTATTTT.

This clonotype was found a few times. The chain couples TRBV29-1 to TRBJ2-6; TRBD2 matches 7 bases. In germline, CDR1 is SQVTM, CDR2 ANQGSEA. The J segment lost 0 bases and the V segment lost 5 bases, leaving 4 bases of the junction unmatched. There are 15 residues in the CDR3. The CDR3 region is CSVWEGPSGANVLTF. CDR3 nucleotides: TGCAGCGTTTGGGAGGGCCCCTCTGGGGCCAACGTCCTGACTTTC.

The rearrangement uses TRBV20-1 and TRBJ2-1, with D maybe TRBD2 (5 bases). This CDR3 comprises 12 residues. Germline V CDR1 and CDR2: DFQATT, SNEGSKA (reference sequence). V shed 6 bases and J shed 15 bases, with 21 bases lying between them. CDR3 sequence (DNA): TGCAGTGCGAGATGGGTAGTCGGCGAGGGGTTCTTC. Amino acid sequence: CSARWVVGEGFF.

This clonotype was counted once. The chain joins TRBV12-3 or TRBV12-4 to TRBJ2-1; D tentatively fits TRBD1 or TRBD2 (6 bases each). The CDR3 has 15 residues. The ends were cut back, 3 bases at V and 8 bases at J, with 17 bases in the middle. The CDR3 DNA is TGTGCCAGCAGTTTTTGGGTCGGGGGCAGGTATGAGCAGTTCTTC. It translates to CASSFWVGGRYEQFF.

There are a few counts of this clonotype. V gene TRBV10-3 combines with J gene TRBJ1-1, with 7 nucleotides matching TRBD1. Looked up from germline, CDR1 is ENHRY and CDR2 is SYGVKD. The CDR3 is 13 residues long. V dropped 2 bases and J dropped 7; count of bases not matched to a gene: 4. The CDR3 bases are TGTGCCATCAGTGAGGGAGGACAGGTTGAAGCTTTCTTT. This encodes CAISEGGQVEAFF.

The table lists this clonotype with a few counts. J is TRBJ2-7 and V is TRBV5-1; 12 nucleotides match TRBD2. The CDR3 sequence is 14 residues long. The V and J ends lost 2 bases and 5 bases, in that order; junction bases with no gene match: 2. Per the germline V gene, CDR1 is SGHRS and CDR2 is YFSETQ. The CDR3 sequence is CASSLLAGGNEQYF. The CDR3 DNA reads TGCGCCAGCAGCTTACTAGCGGGAGGTAACGAGCAGTACTTC.

This clonotype showed up just a few times. This chain links TRBV12-3 or TRBV12-4 with TRBJ1-4; D is unclear. The CDR3 extends over 11 amino acids. V shed 7 bases and J shed 7 bases, with 7 bases lying between them. The CDR3 spells CASTSSEKLFF. For the CDR3, the DNA is TGTGCCAGCACCTCTAGTGAAAAACTGTTTTTT.

Many counts were recorded for this clonotype. The J gene is TRBJ1-1, the V gene TRBV29-1; perhaps TRBD1 as D (5 bases). CDR1 is SQVTM and CDR2 is ANQGSEA in the germline V gene. V was trimmed by 4 bases and J by 8 bases, leaving 17 bases between them. This CDR3 spans 13 amino acids. CDR3 nucleotide sequence: TGCAGCGTTGTGAGGACAACATACGCCGAAGCTTTCTTT. The encoded protein is CSVVRTTYAEAFF.

This clonotype was found a few times. The J gene is TRBJ1-5, the V gene TRBV6-1; D gene ambiguous. The germline V gene encodes CDR1 MNHNS and CDR2 SASEGT. V was cut by 2 bases and J by 6 bases, with 8 bases left in between. This CDR3 has 13 amino acids. This chain's CDR3 is CASSESPSQPQHF. For the CDR3, the DNA is TGTGCCAGCAGTGAAAGTCCTAGTCAGCCCCAGCATTTT.

Only a few counts were recorded for this clonotype. Here the CDR3 reads CASSQSDLNYEQYF. Here the CDR3 DNA reads TGCGCCAGCAGCCAGTCGGACCTCAACTACGAGCAGTACTTC. This chain uses TRBV4-3 with TRBJ2-7; unclear D gene. The CDR3 length is 14 residues. V was clipped by 3 bases and J by 3 bases, with 12 bases between them. Germline lookup yields CDR1 LGHNA and CDR2 YSLEER.

This chain uses TRBV20-1 with TRBJ2-3; unclear D gene. CDR3 length: 14 residues. Per germline, CDR1 DFQATT and CDR2 SNEGSKA (reference sequence). Trimming took 5 bases from V and 5 from J, leaving 17 bases between them. The CDR3 protein is CSAPSLRAGDTQYF. As DNA, the CDR3 is TGCAGTGCTCCCAGCCTCCGGGCCGGAGATACGCAGTATTTT.

This clonotype has more than one count but fewer than ten. The rearrangement uses TRBV5-1 and TRBJ2-5; D ambiguous. Trimming shortened V by 2 bases and J by 3 bases, and 11 bases separated the two germline ends. The CDR3 spans 14 residues. CDR1 SGHRS and CDR2 YFSETQ come from the germline V gene. The CDR3 DNA follows: TGCGCCAGCAGCTTTTCGATCTTAAAAGAGACCCAGTACTTC. Protein: CASSFSILKETQYF.

In this sample, this clonotype turned up a few times. This rearrangement joins TRBV10-3 to TRBJ2-3; tentatively, D is TRBD2 (7 bases). Trimming removed 5 bases at V and 4 bases at J, with 16 bases between. This CDR3 has 15 residues. CDR1 and CDR2 (germline): ENHRY, SYGVKD. CDR3 nucleotide sequence: TGTGCCATCAGTCTGGGGGCGGGAGAAGCAGATACGCAGTATTTT. Its protein is CAISLGAGEADTQYF.

The CDR3 DNA reads as TGTGCCAGCAGCTCTTATGGCCAGTCGGGCGATGAGCAGTTCTTC. Residues: CASSSYGQSGDEQFF. The rearrangement joins TRBV7-2 to TRBJ2-1; D ambiguous. This CDR3 is 15 amino acids long. The V end was cut by 4 bases, the J end by 8 bases, with 18 bases between. Germline CDR1 is SGHTA and CDR2 is FQGNSA.

A single count supports this clonotype. This sequence joins TRBV4-3 and TRBJ1-5; D is ambiguous. This CDR3 has 15 amino acids. Between the trimmed V and J ends, which lost 0 bases and 6 bases, there was a span of 12 bases. Germline assignment: CDR1 LGHNA and CDR2 YSLEER. The CDR3 spells CASSQDRQVGQPQHF. CDR3 in DNA: TGCGCCAGCAGCCAAGATCGGCAGGTCGGTCAGCCCCAGCATTTT.

This clonotype was seen a few times. V usage is TRBV19 and J usage is TRBJ2-6, with 8 bases that match TRBD1. Germline loops: CDR1 LNHDA, CDR2 SQIVND (reference sequence). The junction had 8 bases not matched to a gene; V was cut back by 4 bases and J by 0 bases. The CDR3 is 18 residues long. CDR3 sequence: CASSKPRDRFSGANVLTF. The DNA of the CDR3 is TGTGCCAGTAGTAAGCCGAGGGACAGGTTCTCTGGGGCCAACGTCCTGACTTTC.

The rearrangement links TRBV7-2 to TRBJ2-7; 7 nucleotides match TRBD2. V lost 7 bases, J lost 4 bases, and 7 bases stayed unmatched. Germline V gene data show CDR1 as SGHTA and CDR2 as FQGNSA. The CDR3 is 13 amino acids. The CDR3 bases are TGTGCCAGCACCACAAGCGGGGAATACGAGCAGTACTTC. The encoded protein is CASTTSGEYEQYF. Filled out from reference TRBV7-2 and TRBJ2-7, the complete variable domain reads GAGVSQSPSNKVTEKGKDVELRCDPISGHTALYWYRQSLGQGLEFLIYFQGNSAPDKSGLPSDRFSAERTGGSVSTLTIQRTQQEDSAVYLCASTTSGEYEQYFGPGTRLTVT.

V gene TRBV25-1 combines with J gene TRBJ2-7, with D hard to call. Germline V gene lookup returns CDR1 MGHDK and CDR2 SYGVNS. The CDR3 consists of 13 residues. V was shortened by 3 bases and J by 9 bases, with 15 bases between the two germline ends. The DNA of the CDR3 is TGTGCCAGCAGTGAGGAAAGGCGCGAGTGGCAGTACTTC. Its translation: CASSEERREWQYF.

V gene TRBV12-3 or TRBV12-4 combines with J gene TRBJ1-1, with a weak D call TRBD1 (5 bases). V gave up 4 bases and J gave up 1 base, with 16 bases separating them. This CDR3 is built from 16 residues. The DNA for the CDR3 is TGTGCCAGCAGTTATGGGGGTGGACGGACGAACACTGAAGCTTTCTTT. This translates into CASSYGGGRTNTEAFF.

The table lists this clonotype with many counts. The chain joins TRBV4-3 to TRBJ2-1; 8 bases align to TRBD2. Trimming at V came to 1 base and at J to 10 bases, leaving 6 bases not matched to a gene. The length of the CDR3 is 14 residues. Germline values: CDR1 LGHNA, CDR2 YSLEER. DNA of the CDR3: TGCGCCAGCAGCCAAGCCGGGAGGGGAGGAGAGCAGTTCTTC. Translating gives CASSQAGRGGEQFF.

This clonotype was recorded at least ten times. This sequence joins TRBV29-1 and TRBJ1-4, with D possibly matching TRBD1 (6 bases). CDR1 is SQVTM and CDR2 is ANQGSEA in the germline V gene. This CDR3 has 18 amino acids. V was shortened by 6 bases and J by 8 bases, with 31 bases between the two germline ends. The CDR3 reads CSVGSITGSSGRPEKLFF. The CDR3 DNA reads TGCAGCGTCGGATCAATCACAGGGTCATCAGGGCGTCCAGAAAAACTGTTTTTT.

This clonotype came up a few times. This CDR3 is CASRPTGADTQYF. The CDR3 coding sequence is TGTGCCAGCAGACCGACAGGAGCCGATACGCAGTATTTT. This chain connects TRBV2 to TRBJ2-3, with D perhaps matching TRBD1 (6 bases). Germline values: CDR1 SNHLY, CDR2 FYNNEI. The V and J ends lost 6 bases and 6 bases respectively, with 13 bases between them. CDR3 length: 13 amino acids.

This clonotype was counted many times. This chain connects TRBV24-1 to TRBJ1-1; TRBD1 might be the D (6 bases). Germline assignment: CDR1 KGHDR and CDR2 SFDVKD. The CDR3 has 11 residues. The V end lost 3 bases, the J end lost 9 bases, and 7 bases lay between the germline ends. CDR3 in amino acids: CATSDGGQAFF. CDR3 DNA: TGTGCCACCAGTGATGGGGGCCAAGCTTTCTTT.